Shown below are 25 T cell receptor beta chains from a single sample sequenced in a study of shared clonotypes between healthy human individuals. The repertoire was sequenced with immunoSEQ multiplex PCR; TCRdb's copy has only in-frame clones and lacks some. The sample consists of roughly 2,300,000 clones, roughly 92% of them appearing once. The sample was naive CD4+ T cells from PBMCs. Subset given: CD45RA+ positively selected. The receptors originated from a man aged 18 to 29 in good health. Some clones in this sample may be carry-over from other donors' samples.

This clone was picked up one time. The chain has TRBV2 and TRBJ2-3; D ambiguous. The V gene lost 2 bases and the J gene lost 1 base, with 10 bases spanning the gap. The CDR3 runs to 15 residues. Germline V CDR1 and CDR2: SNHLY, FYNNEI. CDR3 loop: CASSENSFGTDTQYF. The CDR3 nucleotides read TGTGCCAGCAGTGAAAACAGTTTTGGCACAGATACGCAGTATTTT.

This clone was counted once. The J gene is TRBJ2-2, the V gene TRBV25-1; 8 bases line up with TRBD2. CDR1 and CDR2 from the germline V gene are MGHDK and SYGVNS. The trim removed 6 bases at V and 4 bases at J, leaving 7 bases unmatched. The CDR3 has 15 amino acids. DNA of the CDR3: TGTGCCAGCAGCGCGGGGGGCGCAATCACCGGGGAGCTGTTTTTT. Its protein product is CASSAGGAITGELFF.

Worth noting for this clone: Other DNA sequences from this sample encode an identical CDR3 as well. The CDR3 loop reads CASSLRLAGETQYF. The CDR3 DNA is TGTGCCAGCAGCTTAAGACTAGCGGGAGAGACCCAGTACTTC. The chain combines TRBV7-2 with TRBJ2-5, with 10 bases fitting TRBD2. The germline V gene encodes CDR1 SGHTA and CDR2 FQGNSA. The CDR3 is 14 amino acids. Unmatched junction bases numbered 1, after V lost 2 bases and J lost 4 bases.

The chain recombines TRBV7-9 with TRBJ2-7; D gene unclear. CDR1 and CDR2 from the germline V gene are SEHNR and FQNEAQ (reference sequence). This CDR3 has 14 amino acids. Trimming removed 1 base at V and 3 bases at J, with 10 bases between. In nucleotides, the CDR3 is TGTGCCAGCAGCTTAGGCGCAGGAAGCTACGAGCAGTACTTC. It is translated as CASSLGAGSYEQYF.

CDR3 amino acids: CASSLGQKPNNEQFF. CDR3 DNA: TGTGCCAGCAGCTTGGGTCAGAAACCAAACAATGAGCAGTTCTTC. The chain recombines TRBV7-2 with TRBJ2-1, with D hard to call. This CDR3 is built from 15 residues. Trimming pared 3 bases from V and 5 bases from J, leaving 14 bases between. Germline lookup yields CDR1 SGHTA and CDR2 FQGNSA.

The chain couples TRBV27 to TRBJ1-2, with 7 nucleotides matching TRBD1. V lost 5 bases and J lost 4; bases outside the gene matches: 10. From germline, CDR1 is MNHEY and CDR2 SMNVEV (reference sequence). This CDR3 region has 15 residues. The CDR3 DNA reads TGTGCCAGCAGTCCGCTGACAGGGATATCCTATGGCTACACCTTC. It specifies CASSPLTGISYGYTF.

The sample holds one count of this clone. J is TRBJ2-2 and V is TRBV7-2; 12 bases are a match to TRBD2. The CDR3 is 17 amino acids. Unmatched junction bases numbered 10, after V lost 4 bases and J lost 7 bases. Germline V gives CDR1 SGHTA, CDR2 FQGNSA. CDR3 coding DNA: TGTGCCAGCAGCTCCAAGCGACTAGCGGGAGCTCACGGGGAGCTGTTTTTT. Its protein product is CASSSKRLAGAHGELFF.

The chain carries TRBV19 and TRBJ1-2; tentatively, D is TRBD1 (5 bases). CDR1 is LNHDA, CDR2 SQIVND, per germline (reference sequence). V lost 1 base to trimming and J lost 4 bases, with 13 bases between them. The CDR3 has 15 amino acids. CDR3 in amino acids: CASSIGARGFYGYTF. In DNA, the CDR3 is TGTGCCAGTAGTATAGGAGCACGGGGGTTCTATGGCTACACCTTC.

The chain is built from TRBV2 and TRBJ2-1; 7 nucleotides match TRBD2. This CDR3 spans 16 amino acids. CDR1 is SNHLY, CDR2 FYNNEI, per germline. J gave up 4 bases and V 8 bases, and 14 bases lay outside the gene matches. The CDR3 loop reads CASFGPKASGYNEQFF. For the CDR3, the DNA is TGTGCCAGCTTCGGCCCCAAGGCTAGCGGATACAATGAGCAGTTCTTC.

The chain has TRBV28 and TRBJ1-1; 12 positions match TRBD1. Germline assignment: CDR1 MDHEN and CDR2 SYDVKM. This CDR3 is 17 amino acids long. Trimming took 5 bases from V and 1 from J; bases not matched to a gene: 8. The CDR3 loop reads CASSLPGQGARNTEAFF. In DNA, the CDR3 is TGTGCCAGCAGTCTTCCGGGACAGGGGGCAAGGAACACTGAAGCTTTCTTT. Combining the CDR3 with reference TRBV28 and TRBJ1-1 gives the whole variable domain DVKVTQSSRYLVKRTGEKVFLECVQDMDHENMFWYRQDPGLGLRLIYFSYDVKMKEKGDIPEGYSVSREKKERFSLILESASTNQTSMYLCASSLPGQGARNTEAFFGQGTRLTVV.

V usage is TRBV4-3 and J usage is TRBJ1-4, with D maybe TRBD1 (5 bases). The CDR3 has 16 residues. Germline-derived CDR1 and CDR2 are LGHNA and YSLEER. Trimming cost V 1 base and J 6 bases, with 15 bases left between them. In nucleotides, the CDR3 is TGCGCCAGCAGCCAAGCCCCACAGAGGGGCGATGAAAAACTGTTTTTT. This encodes CASSQAPQRGDEKLFF.

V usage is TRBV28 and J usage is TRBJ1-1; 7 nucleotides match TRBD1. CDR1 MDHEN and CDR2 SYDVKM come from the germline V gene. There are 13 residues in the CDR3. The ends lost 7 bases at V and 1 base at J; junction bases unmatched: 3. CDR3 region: CASMRGPNTEAFF. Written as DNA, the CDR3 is TGTGCCAGCATGAGGGGGCCGAACACTGAAGCTTTCTTT.

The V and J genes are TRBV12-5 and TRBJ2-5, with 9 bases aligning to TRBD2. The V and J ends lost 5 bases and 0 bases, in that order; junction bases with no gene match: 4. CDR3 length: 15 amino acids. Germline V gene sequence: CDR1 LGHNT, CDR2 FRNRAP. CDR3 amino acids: CASGQTSGDQETQYF. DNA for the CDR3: TGTGCTAGTGGTCAGACTAGCGGAGACCAAGAGACCCAGTACTTC.

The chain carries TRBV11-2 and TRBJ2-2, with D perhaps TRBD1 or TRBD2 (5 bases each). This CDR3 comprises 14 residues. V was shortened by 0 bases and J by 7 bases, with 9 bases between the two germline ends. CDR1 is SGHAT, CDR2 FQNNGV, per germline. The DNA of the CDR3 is TGTGCCAGCAGCTTAGACCGGGACGGCGGGGAGCTGTTTTTT. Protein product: CASSLDRDGGELFF.

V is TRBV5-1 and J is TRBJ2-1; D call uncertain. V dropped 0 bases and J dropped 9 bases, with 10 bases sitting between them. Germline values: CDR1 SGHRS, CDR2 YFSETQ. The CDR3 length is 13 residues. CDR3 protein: CASSLEGEAEQFF. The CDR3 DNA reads TGCGCCAGCAGCTTGGAGGGCGAGGCTGAGCAGTTCTTC.

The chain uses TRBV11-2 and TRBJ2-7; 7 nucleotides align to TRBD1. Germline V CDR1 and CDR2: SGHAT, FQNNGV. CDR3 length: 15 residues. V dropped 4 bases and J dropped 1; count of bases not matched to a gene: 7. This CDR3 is CASSSLGQLSYEQYF. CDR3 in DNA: TGTGCCAGCAGCTCGTTGGGACAGTTATCCTACGAGCAGTACTTC. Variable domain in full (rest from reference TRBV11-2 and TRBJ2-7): EAGVAQSPRYKIIEKRQSVAFWCNPISGHATLYWYQQILGQGPKLLIQFQNNGVVDDSQLPKDRFSAERLKGVDSTLKIQPAKLEDSAVYLCASSSLGQLSYEQYFGPGTRLTVT.

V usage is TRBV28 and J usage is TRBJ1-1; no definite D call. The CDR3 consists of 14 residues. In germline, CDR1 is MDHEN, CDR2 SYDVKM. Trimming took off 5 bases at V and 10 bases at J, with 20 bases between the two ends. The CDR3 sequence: CASSPPDRGLAAFF. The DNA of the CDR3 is TGTGCCAGCAGTCCACCAGATCGTGGGCTCGCAGCTTTCTTT. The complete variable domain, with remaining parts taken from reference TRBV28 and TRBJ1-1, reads DVKVTQSSRYLVKRTGEKVFLECVQDMDHENMFWYRQDPGLGLRLIYFSYDVKMKEKGDIPEGYSVSREKKERFSLILESASTNQTSMYLCASSPPDRGLAAFFGQGTRLTVV.

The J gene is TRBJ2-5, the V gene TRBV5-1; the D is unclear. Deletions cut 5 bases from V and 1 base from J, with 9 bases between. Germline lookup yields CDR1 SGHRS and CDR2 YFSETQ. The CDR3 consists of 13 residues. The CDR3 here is CASSDTGQETQYF. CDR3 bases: TGCGCCAGCAGTGATACCGGCCAAGAGACCCAGTACTTC. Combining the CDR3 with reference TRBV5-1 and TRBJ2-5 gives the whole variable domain KAGVTQTPRYLIKTRGQQVTLSCSPISGHRSVSWYQQTPGQGLQFLFEYFSETQRNKGNFPGRFSGRQFSNSRSEMNVSTLELGDSALYLCASSDTGQETQYFGPGTRLLVL.

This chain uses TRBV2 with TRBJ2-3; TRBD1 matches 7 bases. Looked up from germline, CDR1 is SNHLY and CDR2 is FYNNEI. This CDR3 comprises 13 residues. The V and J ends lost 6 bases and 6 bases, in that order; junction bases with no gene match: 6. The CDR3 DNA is TGTGCCAGCAGACCCTCGACAGGGGATACGCAGTATTTT. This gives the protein CASRPSTGDTQYF.

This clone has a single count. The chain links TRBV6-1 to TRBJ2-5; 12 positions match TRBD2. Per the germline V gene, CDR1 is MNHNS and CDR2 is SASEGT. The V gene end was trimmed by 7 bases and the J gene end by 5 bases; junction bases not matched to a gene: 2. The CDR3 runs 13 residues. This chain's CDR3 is CASKLAGGETQYF. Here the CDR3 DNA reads TGTGCCAGCAAACTAGCGGGAGGCGAGACCCAGTACTTC.

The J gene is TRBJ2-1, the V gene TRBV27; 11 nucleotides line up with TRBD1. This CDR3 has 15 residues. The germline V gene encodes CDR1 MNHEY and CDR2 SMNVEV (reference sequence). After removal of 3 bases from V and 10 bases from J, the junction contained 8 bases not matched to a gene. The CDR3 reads CASSFGGQGVGEQFF. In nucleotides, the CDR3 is TGTGCCAGCAGTTTTGGGGGACAGGGGGTGGGCGAGCAGTTCTTC.

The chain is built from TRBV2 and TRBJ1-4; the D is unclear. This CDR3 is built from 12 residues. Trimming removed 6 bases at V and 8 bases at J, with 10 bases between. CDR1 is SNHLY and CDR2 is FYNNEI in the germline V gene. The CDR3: CASREDEEKLFF. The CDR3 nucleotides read TGTGCCAGCAGGGAGGACGAGGAAAAACTGTTTTTT.

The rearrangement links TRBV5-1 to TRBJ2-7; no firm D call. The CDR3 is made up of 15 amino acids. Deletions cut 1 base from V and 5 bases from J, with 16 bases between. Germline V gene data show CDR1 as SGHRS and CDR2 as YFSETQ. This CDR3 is CASSLTGLGFHEQYF. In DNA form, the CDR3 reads TGCGCCAGCAGCTTGACGGGCTTGGGGTTCCACGAGCAGTACTTC.

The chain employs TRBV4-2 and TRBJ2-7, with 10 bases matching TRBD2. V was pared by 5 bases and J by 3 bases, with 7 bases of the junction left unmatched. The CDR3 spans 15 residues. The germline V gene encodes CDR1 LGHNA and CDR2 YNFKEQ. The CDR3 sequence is CASSKGLAEVYEQYF. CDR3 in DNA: TGTGCCAGCAGCAAAGGACTAGCGGAGGTCTACGAGCAGTACTTC.

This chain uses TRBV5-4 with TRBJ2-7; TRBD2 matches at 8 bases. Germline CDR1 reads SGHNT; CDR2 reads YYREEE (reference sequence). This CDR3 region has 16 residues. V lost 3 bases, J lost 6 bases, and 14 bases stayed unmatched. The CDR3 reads CASSWAGGADHGEQYF. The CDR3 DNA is TGTGCCAGCAGCTGGGCGGGGGGAGCGGACCACGGCGAGCAGTACTTC.